These 20 T cell receptor beta chains share one sample of origin, sequenced in a study of control samples from healthy donors and cancer patients. Libraries were prepared by immunoSEQ multiplex PCR; TCRdb keeps only in-frame clonotypes and omits some of them. The sample contains fewer than 90,000 clones, more than 70% of which appear only once. The specimen sequenced was blood. The receptors here all came from a man aged 45-65 years in good health.

V is TRBV28 and J is TRBJ1-4; D is possibly TRBD1 (6 bases). There are 15 residues in the CDR3. V gave up 6 bases and J gave up 8 bases, with 19 bases separating them. Per the germline V gene, CDR1 is MDHEN and CDR2 is SYDVKM. DNA of the CDR3: TGTGCCAGCAGGCCCCGGGGGGGCCTCCGGGAAAAACTGTTTTTT. Amino acids: CASRPRGGLREKLFF. The full variable domain, completed using reference TRBV28 and TRBJ1-4, is DVKVTQSSRYLVKRTGEKVFLECVQDMDHENMFWYRQDPGLGLRLIYFSYDVKMKEKGDIPEGYSVSREKKERFSLILESASTNQTSMYLCASRPRGGLREKLFFGSGTQLSVL.

This clone has just one count. CDR3 residues: CASSQEVRLAGENEQFF. CDR3 sequence (DNA): TGTGCCAGCAGCCAAGAAGTACGACTAGCGGGAGAGAATGAGCAGTTCTTC. The chain combines TRBV3-1 (or the pseudogene TRBV3-2) with TRBJ2-1; 12 bases match TRBD2. This CDR3 spans 17 amino acids. The J segment lost 7 bases and the V segment lost 0 bases, leaving 7 bases of the junction unmatched. Germline V gene lookup returns CDR1 LGHDT and CDR2 YNNKEL (reference sequence).

The chain couples TRBV7-2 to TRBJ2-7, with 10 bases fitting TRBD2. Looked up from germline, CDR1 is SGHTA and CDR2 is FQGNSA. V lost 4 bases to trimming and J lost 7 bases; unmatched junction nucleotides: 7. CDR3 length equals 14 residues. The CDR3 region is CASSSILAGYEQYF. The DNA for the CDR3 is TGTGCCAGCAGCTCAATACTAGCGGGGTATGAGCAGTACTTC.

The chain carries TRBV6-2 or TRBV6-3 and TRBJ2-3; D is possibly TRBD1 or TRBD2 (5 bases each). Trimming took 4 bases from V and 6 from J, leaving 8 bases between them. Germline CDR1 is MNHEY and CDR2 is SVGEGT. The CDR3 is made up of 12 amino acids. Here the CDR3 DNA reads TGTGCCAGCAGTTGGGGGTGGGATACGCAGTATTTT. This sequence encodes CASSWGWDTQYF.

The chain joins TRBV6-2 or TRBV6-3 to TRBJ1-2; D possibly corresponds to TRBD1 (6 bases). Deletions cut 2 bases from V and 4 bases from J, with 23 bases between. Germline V lookup: CDR1 MNHEY, CDR2 SVGEGT. The CDR3 runs 18 residues. Here the CDR3 reads CASSYPNDRIEPLYGYTF. DNA of the CDR3: TGTGCCAGCAGTTACCCCAACGACAGGATCGAACCACTCTATGGCTACACCTTC.

CDR3 in DNA: TGTGCCAGCAGCTCCCGGGGGGGGACCAACGTCCTGACTTTC. This sequence encodes CASSSRGGTNVLTF. This chain uses TRBV7-2 with TRBJ2-6, with 8 positions matching TRBD2. This CDR3 contains 14 residues. J gave up 8 bases and V 4 bases, and 4 bases lay outside the gene matches. The germline CDR1 and CDR2 sequences are SGHTA and FQGNSA.

The V and J genes are TRBV6-5 and TRBJ1-2, with D possibly being TRBD1 (5 bases). CDR1 and CDR2 (germline): MNHEY, SVGAGI. CDR3 length: 11 residues. V dropped 6 bases and J dropped 8 bases, with 10 bases sitting between them. In DNA, the CDR3 is TGTGCCAGCAGAAGGGGAGAGGGCTACACCTTC. Translated: CASRRGEGYTF.

This sequence joins TRBV7-8 and TRBJ1-1; TRBD1 might be the D (6 bases). V dropped 1 base and J dropped 5 bases, with 8 bases sitting between them. The germline CDR1 and CDR2 sequences are SGHVS and FQNEAQ. This CDR3 has 13 amino acids. CDR3: CASSLEGGTEAFF. CDR3 nucleotides: TGTGCCAGCAGCTTAGAAGGGGGGACTGAAGCTTTCTTT. The whole variable domain, remainder taken from reference TRBV7-8 and TRBJ1-1, is GAGVSQSPRYKVAKRGQDVALRCDPISGHVSLFWYQQALGQGPEFLTYFQNEAQLDKSGLPSDRFFAERPEGSVSTLKIQRTQQEDSAVYLCASSLEGGTEAFFGQGTRLTVV.

This clone is a singleton in its sample. The V and J genes are TRBV4-3 and TRBJ1-5; no firm D call. Germline V gene data show CDR1 as LGHNA and CDR2 as YSLEER. The CDR3 contains 13 residues. Trimming shortened V by 3 bases and J by 7 bases, and 10 bases separated the two germline ends. The CDR3 sequence is CASSHQGKQPQHF. CDR3 nucleotides: TGCGCCAGCAGCCACCAAGGGAAACAGCCCCAGCATTTT.

V is TRBV2 and J is TRBJ1-4; no reliable D call. CDR1 and CDR2 (germline): SNHLY, FYNNEI. The V and J ends lost 6 bases and 8 bases respectively, with 7 bases between them. CDR3 length: 11 residues. The CDR3 sequence is CASSAREKLFF. Written as DNA, the CDR3 is TGTGCCAGCAGCGCTCGGGAAAAACTGTTTTTT.

The chain has TRBV4-2 and TRBJ2-7; the D gene is possibly TRBD1 (6 bases). V shed 1 base and J shed 6 bases, with 16 bases lying between them. The germline gives CDR1 LGHNA, CDR2 YNFKEQ. The length of the CDR3 is 15 residues. The CDR3 is CASSQGPGASSEQYF. The CDR3 nucleotides read TGTGCCAGCAGCCAAGGGCCAGGGGCTAGCTCCGAGCAGTACTTC.

The chain couples TRBV7-3 to TRBJ2-1; 9 bases fit TRBD2. In germline, CDR1 is SGHTA, CDR2 FQGTGA. The J segment lost 9 bases and the V segment lost 5 bases, leaving 11 bases of the junction unmatched. The CDR3 runs 15 residues. The CDR3 DNA follows: TGTGCCAGCAGCCCCGGGACTAGCAGGGCAGGTGAGCAGTTCTTC. Translation: CASSPGTSRAGEQFF.

This clone was detected ten times or more. The rearrangement links TRBV7-6 to TRBJ2-2; D unclear. With 3 bases removed from V and 3 bases from J, the gap between germline ends came to 8 bases. Germline V lookup: CDR1 SGHVS, CDR2 FNYEAQ. This CDR3 region has 14 residues. CDR3 residues: CASSLRIDTGELFF. The DNA of the CDR3 is TGTGCCAGCAGCTTGAGGATAGACACCGGGGAGCTGTTTTTT.

V usage is TRBV3-1 (or the pseudogene TRBV3-2) and J usage is TRBJ2-1; 10 bases fit TRBD1. V was clipped by 1 base and J by 6 bases; unmatched bases: 21. This CDR3 contains 21 residues. Germline V gene sequence: CDR1 LGHDT, CDR2 YNNKEL (reference sequence). The CDR3 sequence: CASSQGIVVQEGTGDVNEQFF. The CDR3 DNA follows: TGTGCCAGCAGCCAAGGTATTGTCGTGCAGGAGGGGACAGGGGATGTCAATGAGCAGTTCTTC.

This chain connects TRBV3-1 (or the pseudogene TRBV3-2) to TRBJ1-4; maybe TRBD1 (5 bases). The CDR3 is 15 residues long. V lost 6 bases and J 0 bases, leaving 11 bases between the germline ends. Germline lookup yields CDR1 LGHDT and CDR2 YNNKEL (reference sequence). The CDR3 protein is CASRLTGATNEKLFF. The CDR3 DNA is TGTGCCAGCAGACTAACAGGAGCAACTAATGAAAAACTGTTTTTT.

The rearrangement links TRBV7-9 to TRBJ2-3; the match to TRBD2 covers 8 bases. Germline CDR1 is SEHNR and CDR2 is FQNEAQ (reference sequence). V was clipped by 2 bases and J by 11 bases; unmatched bases: 12. The CDR3 spans 15 residues. CDR3 sequence (DNA): TGTGCCAGCAGCTTACTAAGCGGGAGTGGGTATGAGCAGTATTTT. Its translation: CASSLLSGSGYEQYF.

The rearrangement links TRBV5-6 to TRBJ2-3, with a tentative D call TRBD2 (5 bases). CDR1 is SGHDT, CDR2 YYEEEE, per germline. V gave up 3 bases and J gave up 2 bases, with 10 bases separating them. The CDR3 extends over 14 amino acids. The CDR3: CASSWGANTDTQYF. In nucleotides, the CDR3 is TGTGCCAGCAGCTGGGGAGCGAACACAGATACGCAGTATTTT.

The CDR3 DNA is TGTGCCAGCACCCCTCCAGGGGACAGGGGGCGGGGTGAGCAGTTCTTC. Translated, it gives CASTPPGDRGRGEQFF. V is TRBV6-2 or TRBV6-3 and J is TRBJ2-1; 12 bases fit TRBD1. The germline V gene has CDR1 MNHEY and CDR2 SVGEGT. The CDR3 loop spans 16 amino acids. With 7 bases clipped from V and 9 bases from J, the junction kept 13 bases outside the gene matches.

The chain has TRBV7-9 and TRBJ1-1; D ambiguous. The germline gives CDR1 SEHNR, CDR2 FQNEAQ (reference sequence). This CDR3 region has 13 residues. The V gene lost 1 base and the J gene lost 3 bases, with 6 bases spanning the gap. The CDR3 is CASSLEKDTEAFF. CDR3 bases: TGTGCCAGCAGCTTAGAAAAGGACACTGAAGCTTTCTTT. Filled out from reference TRBV7-9 and TRBJ1-1, the complete variable domain reads DTGVSQNPRHKITKRGQNVTFRCDPISEHNRLYWYRQTLGQGPEFLTYFQNEAQLEKSRLLSDRFSAERPKGSFSTLEIQRTEQGDSAMYLCASSLEKDTEAFFGQGTRLTVV.

Only one count was recorded for this clone. The chain carries TRBV10-2 and TRBJ1-1; D possibly corresponds to TRBD1 (5 bases). The CDR3 contains 12 residues. The germline gives CDR1 WSHSY, CDR2 SAAADI. V was cut by 10 bases and J by 4 bases, with 13 bases left in between. DNA for the CDR3: TGCGCCACCGACCAGGGTGGCACTGAAGCTTTCTTT. Its translation: CATDQGGTEAFF.